The clone carrying this T cell receptor beta chain was recorded many times. It was RNA transcripts that yielded the amplified TCR beta CDR3 regions. The HTBI primer set was used in a first-round RT-PCR of the TCR CDR3. TCRdb re-called the multiplex PCR reads with MiXCR, one entry per CDR3 protein. Counted here are hundreds of thousands of distinct CDR3 sequences, 13% to 15% occurring once; the ten biggest clones make up approximately 12%. Trimming pared 5 bases from V and 4 bases from J, leaving 21 bases between. CDR3 length: 16 residues. CDR1 is SGHRS, CDR2 YFSETQ, per germline. The data belong to a study of T cells in Graves' hyperthyroidism and ophthalmopathy.

The sequenced sample was blood. This TCR came from a woman aged 50 to 60 with Graves' ophthalmopathy. The rearrangement links TRBV5-1 to TRBJ1-1; a possible D gene is TRBD1 (6 bases). The CDR3 nucleotides are TGCGCCAGCAGTGGGGGACAAAACGACATTGCCACTGAAGCTTTCTTT. Its protein is CASSGGQNDIATEAFF.